The rows below give T cell receptor beta chains drawn from one sample of a study of shared clonotypes between healthy human individuals. Sequenced by immunoSEQ multiplex PCR; TCRdb stores in-frame clones only, minus some. The sample includes 950,000 to 1,200,000 clones, roughly 80% seen only once; the top ten take about 0.94%. The sequencing sample was made of memory CD4+ T cells from PBMCs. Every receptor here comes from a young man in good health. Some clones in this sample may be carry-over from other donors' samples. Each CDR3 is given with its conserved first and last residue. Each record gives: J gene, D gene, V gene, clone size, CDR3 protein, CDR3 DNA. The D gene is left open where the match is weak. Where a row states a size, it is once, few, many or the class of an expanded clone; other rows omit it.

TRBJ1-4	NA	TRBV16	NA	CASSQSGAWGLFF	TGTGCCAGCAGCCAATCGGGGGCGTGGGGACTGTTTTTT
TRBJ2-5	TRBD1	TRBV7-2	many	CASSLGRTGGQETQYF	TGTGCCAGCAGCTTAGGACGGACAGGGGGGCAAGAGACCCAGTACTTC
TRBJ2-4	NA	TRBV6-5	NA	CASQTGGSAKNIQYF	TGTGCCAGCCAGACAGGAGGGTCGGCCAAAAACATTCAGTACTTC
TRBJ1-3	NA	TRBV9	NA	CASSASPGGGNTIYF	TGTGCCAGCAGCGCCTCACCAGGCGGAGGAAACACCATATATTTT
TRBJ1-2	TRBD1	TRBV4-1	few	CASSQGVTGSYGYTF	TGCGCCAGCAGCCAAGGAGTGACAGGGTCATATGGCTACACCTTC
TRBJ2-1	NA	TRBV7-2	NA	CASSFRNPTRTFEFF	TGTGCCAGCAGCTTCCGGAACCCAACTAGAACCTTTGAGTTCTTC
TRBJ2-2	TRBD1	TRBV7-9	NA	CATPGQSNTGELFF	TGTGCCACGCCGGGACAGTCGAACACCGGGGAGCTGTTTTTT
TRBJ2-3	NA	TRBV4-2	NA	CASSQASSSDGGADTQYF	TGTGCCAGCAGCCAAGCCTCTAGCTCCGACGGTGGGGCAGATACGCAGTATTTT
TRBJ1-1	TRBD1	TRBV16	NA	CASSQSFQGATEAFF	TGTGCCAGCAGCCAATCGTTCCAGGGGGCAACTGAAGCTTTCTTT
TRBJ2-7	TRBD2	TRBV19	NA	CASSLEREDYEQYF	TGTGCCAGTAGTCTCGAGCGGGAGGACTACGAGCAGTACTTC
TRBJ2-5	NA	TRBV6-1	once	CASRERLAYETQYF	TGTGCCAGCAGGGAGCGGCTAGCGTACGAGACCCAGTACTTC
TRBJ1-1	NA	TRBV6-1	NA	CASTNPRGKAFF	TGTGCCAGCACAAATCCCCGCGGTAAGGCTTTCTTT
TRBJ2-2	NA	TRBV7-9	NA	CASSLEGAGELFF	TGTGCCAGCAGCTTAGAAGGGGCCGGGGAGCTGTTTTTT
TRBJ1-3	NA	TRBV4-1	many	CASSLQVHSGNTIYF	TGCGCCAGCAGCCTCCAGGTACACTCTGGAAACACCATATATTTT
TRBJ2-2	TRBD2	TRBV18	NA	CASSLTSGRNTGELFF	TGTGCCAGCTCACTTACTAGCGGGAGGAACACCGGGGAGCTGTTTTTT
TRBJ1-1	NA	TRBV7-2	NA	CASSLRANTEAFF	TGTGCCAGCAGCTTGCGGGCGAACACTGAAGCTTTCTTT
TRBJ2-5	TRBD2	TRBV6-1	NA	CASSELAGGPVETQYF	TGTGCCAGCAGTGAACTAGCGGGAGGGCCCGTGGAGACCCAGTACTTC
TRBJ2-5	NA	TRBV14	NA	CASSRDWRETQYF	TGTGCCAGCAGCCGAGACTGGAGGGAGACCCAGTACTTC
TRBJ1-1	NA	TRBV6-1	NA	CASRKGVFDTEAFF	TGTGCCAGCAGAAAGGGTGTGTTTGACACTGAAGCTTTCTTT
TRBJ1-2	NA	TRBV29-1	NA	CSVERGYTF	TGCAGCGTTGAGAGGGGCTACACCTTC
TRBJ2-3	NA	TRBV6-1	NA	CASSRLRGTTDTQYF	TGTGCCAGCAGTAGGCTAAGGGGGACCACAGATACGCAGTATTTT
TRBJ2-5	TRBD2	TRBV5-1	NA	CASSSLPGGGHQETQYF	TGCGCCAGCAGCTCCCTGCCGGGAGGCGGGCACCAAGAGACCCAGTACTTC
TRBJ2-1	NA	TRBV28	NA	CASSTPDSNSYNEQFF	TGTGCCAGCAGTACCCCGGACAGCAATTCCTACAATGAGCAGTTCTTC
TRBJ2-7	NA	TRBV6-1	NA	CASSEQATSYEQYF	TGTGCCAGCAGTGAACAGGCTACCTCCTACGAGCAGTACTTC
TRBJ2-1	NA	TRBV5-4	once	CASSRELAGSYNEQFF	TGTGCCAGCAGCCGCGAACTAGCCGGCTCCTACAATGAGCAGTTCTTC
TRBJ2-1	TRBD2	TRBV28	NA	CASSLTSGPSYNEQFF	TGTGCCAGCAGTTTGACTAGCGGACCCTCCTACAATGAGCAGTTCTTC
TRBJ1-5	NA	TRBV28	few	CASTEGAGQPQHF	TGTGCCAGCACGGAGGGAGCAGGTCAGCCCCAGCATTTT
TRBJ1-2	TRBD1	TRBV5-1	NA	CASSLTGAYGYTF	TGCGCCAGCAGCCTGACAGGGGCCTATGGCTACACCTTC
TRBJ1-4	NA	TRBV28	NA	CASSSTGGANEKLFF	TGTGCCAGCAGTTCCACGGGGGGAGCTAATGAAAAACTGTTTTTT
TRBJ1-3	NA	TRBV5-1	few	CASSLDAAGNTIYF	TGCGCCAGCAGCTTGGACGCGGCTGGAAACACCATATATTTT
TRBJ2-5	TRBD2	TRBV30	few	CAWSGRWTSGRASETQYF	TGTGCCTGGAGCGGTCGATGGACTAGCGGGAGGGCCTCCGAGACCCAGTACTTC
TRBJ2-2	NA	TRBV27	NA	CASTSRGSHTGELFF	TGTGCCAGCACCTCGAGGGGGAGTCACACCGGGGAGCTGTTTTTT
TRBJ2-7	TRBD2	TRBV7-3	NA	CASSNLGGSGNEQYF	TGTGCCAGCAGCAACCTCGGCGGGAGTGGTAACGAGCAGTACTTC
TRBJ2-7	TRBD1	TRBV7-2	NA	CASSLGQRSYEQYF	TGTGCCAGCAGCTTGGGACAGAGATCCTACGAGCAGTACTTC
TRBJ2-1	TRBD2	TRBV25-1	once	CASSEYRLAGGNEQFF	TGTGCCAGCAGTGAATATAGACTAGCGGGAGGGAATGAGCAGTTCTTC
TRBJ2-2	NA	TRBV10-3	few	CAITPDSTGELFF	TGTGCCATCACTCCGGACAGCACCGGGGAGCTGTTTTTT
TRBJ1-4	TRBD1	TRBV2	few	CASSEMDRGIKLFF	TGTGCCAGCAGTGAAATGGACAGGGGGATTAAACTGTTTTTT
TRBJ2-7	NA	TRBV7-3	few	CASSLLSTGSEQYF	TGTGCCAGCAGCCTCCTAAGTACAGGGTCCGAGCAGTACTTC
TRBJ1-1	NA	TRBV19	once	CASTPRATYLNTEAFF	TGTGCCAGTACCCCCCGCGCCACCTACTTGAACACTGAAGCTTTCTTT
TRBJ2-7	TRBD1	TRBV28	NA	CASTLRGRFSYEQYF	TGTGCCAGCACCCTCAGGGGGCGCTTCTCCTACGAGCAGTACTTC
TRBJ1-2	NA	TRBV30	NA	CAWSSRPYGYTF	TGTGCCTGGAGTTCCCGACCCTATGGCTACACCTTC
TRBJ2-6	TRBD1	TRBV18	NA	CASSSTPGQAIDRESGANVLTF	TGTGCCAGCTCGTCTACCCCGGGACAGGCGATTGACCGGGAAAGTGGGGCCAACGTCCTGACTTTC
TRBJ1-5	NA	TRBV2	few	CASSGSADNQPQHF	TGTGCCAGCAGTGGGTCGGCAGACAATCAGCCCCAGCATTTT
TRBJ2-2	NA	TRBV6-4	NA	CASRQGPNTGELFF	TGTGCCAGCAGACAGGGCCCGAACACCGGGGAGCTGTTTTTT
TRBJ2-1	NA	TRBV6-1	NA	CASSVGGQPGGEQFF	TGTGCCAGCAGTGTGGGGGGACAGCCAGGGGGTGAGCAGTTCTTC